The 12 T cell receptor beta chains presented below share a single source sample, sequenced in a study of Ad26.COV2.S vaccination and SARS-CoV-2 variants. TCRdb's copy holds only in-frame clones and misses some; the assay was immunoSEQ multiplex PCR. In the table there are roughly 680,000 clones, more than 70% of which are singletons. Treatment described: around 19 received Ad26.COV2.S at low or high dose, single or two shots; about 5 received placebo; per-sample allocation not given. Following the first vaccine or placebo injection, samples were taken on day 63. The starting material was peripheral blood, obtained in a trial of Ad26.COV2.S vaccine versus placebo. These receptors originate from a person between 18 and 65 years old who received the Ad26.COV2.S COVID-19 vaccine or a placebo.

CDR3 in DNA: TGCGCCAGCAGCTTGGTCGGGGGGGCTGAGCAGTTCTTC. It translates to CASSLVGGAEQFF. The chain uses TRBV5-1 and TRBJ2-1; 8 bases are a match to TRBD2. V trimming: 0 bases; J trimming: 9 bases; junction bases outside the gene matches: 2. CDR1 is SGHRS and CDR2 is YFSETQ in the germline V gene. There are 13 residues in the CDR3.

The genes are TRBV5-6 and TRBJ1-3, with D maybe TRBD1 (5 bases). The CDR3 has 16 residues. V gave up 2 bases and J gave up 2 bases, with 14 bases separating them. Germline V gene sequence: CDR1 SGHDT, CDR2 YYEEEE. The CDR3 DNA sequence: TGTGCCAGCAGCTTCGGGCAGGGAGAGGCTGGAAACACCATATATTTT. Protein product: CASSFGQGEAGNTIYF.

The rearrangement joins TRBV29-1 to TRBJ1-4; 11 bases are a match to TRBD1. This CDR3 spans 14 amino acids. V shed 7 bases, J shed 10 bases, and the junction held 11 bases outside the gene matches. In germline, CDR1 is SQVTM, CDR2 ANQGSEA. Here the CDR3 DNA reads TGCAGCGCCGGGACAGGGGGAAGTACTGGAAAACTGTTTTTT. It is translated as CSAGTGGSTGKLFF. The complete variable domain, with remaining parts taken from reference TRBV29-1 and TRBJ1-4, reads SAVISQKPSRDICQRGTSLTIQCQVDSQVTMMFWYRQQPGQSLTLIATANQGSEATYESGFVIDKFPISRPNLTFSTLTVSNMSPEDSSIYLCSAGTGGSTGKLFFGSGTQLSVL.

The CDR3, as DNA: TGTGCCAGCAGCTTGGGGGACAGGGGATTTATGGAGACCCAGTACTTC. Amino acid sequence: CASSLGDRGFMETQYF. The chain uses TRBV11-2 and TRBJ2-5; 10 nucleotides line up with TRBD1. With 3 bases clipped from V and 5 bases from J, the junction kept 9 bases outside the gene matches. CDR1 is SGHAT, CDR2 FQNNGV, per germline. CDR3 length equals 16 residues.

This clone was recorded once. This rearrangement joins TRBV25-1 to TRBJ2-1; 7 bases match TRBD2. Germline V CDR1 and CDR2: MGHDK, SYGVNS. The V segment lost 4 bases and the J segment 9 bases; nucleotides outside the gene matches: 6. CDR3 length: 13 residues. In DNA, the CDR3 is TGTGCCAGCAGTGCGGCGGGAGTGGTTGAGCAGTTCTTC. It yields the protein CASSAAGVVEQFF.

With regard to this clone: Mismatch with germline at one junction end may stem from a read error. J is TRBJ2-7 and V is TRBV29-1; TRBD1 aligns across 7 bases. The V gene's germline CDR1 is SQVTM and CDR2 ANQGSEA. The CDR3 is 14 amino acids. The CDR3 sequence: CSVEGDRVNYEQYF. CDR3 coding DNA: TGCAGCGTGGAAGGAGACAGGGTAAACTACGAGCAGTACTTC.

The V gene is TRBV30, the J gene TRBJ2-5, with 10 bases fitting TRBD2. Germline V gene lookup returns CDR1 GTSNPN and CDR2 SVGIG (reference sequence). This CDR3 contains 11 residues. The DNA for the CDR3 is TGTGGAGCGGGAGGGCCCGAGACCCAGTACTTC. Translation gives CGAGGPETQYF.

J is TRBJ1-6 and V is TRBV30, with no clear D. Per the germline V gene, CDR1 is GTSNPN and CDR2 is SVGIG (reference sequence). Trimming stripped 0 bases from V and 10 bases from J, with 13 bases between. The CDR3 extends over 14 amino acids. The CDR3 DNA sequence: TGTGCCTGGAGTGTAAGGGCAGGAGCCTCACCCCTCCACTTT. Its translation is CAWSVRAGASPLHF.

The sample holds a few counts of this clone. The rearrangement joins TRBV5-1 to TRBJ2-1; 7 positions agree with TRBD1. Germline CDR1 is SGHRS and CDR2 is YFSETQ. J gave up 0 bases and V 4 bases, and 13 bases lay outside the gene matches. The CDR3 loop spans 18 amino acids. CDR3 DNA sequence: TGCGCCAGCAGCCTGCGGTCCCCCCGGGACAGCTCCTACAATGAGCAGTTCTTC. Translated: CASSLRSPRDSSYNEQFF.

CDR3 sequence (DNA): TGTGCCTGGGGGACTAGCGGGAGGGATACGCAGTATTTT. This gives the protein CAWGTSGRDTQYF. This chain joins TRBV30 and TRBJ2-3; TRBD2 agrees at 15 bases. The CDR3 has 13 amino acids. Germline V gene data show CDR1 as GTSNPN and CDR2 as SVGIG (reference sequence). Trimming took 5 bases from V and 6 from J; bases not matched to a gene: 0.

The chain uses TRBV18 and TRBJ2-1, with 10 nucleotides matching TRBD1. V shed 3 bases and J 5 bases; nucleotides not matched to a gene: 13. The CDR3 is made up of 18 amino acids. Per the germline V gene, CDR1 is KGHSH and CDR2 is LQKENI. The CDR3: CASSPTRSGTGDNNEQFF. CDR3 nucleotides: TGTGCCAGCTCACCGACGAGATCCGGGACAGGGGACAACAATGAGCAGTTCTTC.

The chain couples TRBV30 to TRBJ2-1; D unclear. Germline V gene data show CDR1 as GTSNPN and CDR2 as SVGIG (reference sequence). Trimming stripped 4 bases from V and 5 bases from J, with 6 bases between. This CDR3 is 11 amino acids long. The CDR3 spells CAWNQNNEQFF. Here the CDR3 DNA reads TGTGCCTGGAACCAGAACAATGAGCAGTTCTTC.